This T cell receptor beta chain is from a study of CD8 T cells in ankylosing spondylitis. The authors made TCR beta libraries by quantitative 5'-RACE with molecular barcodes. TCRdb used MiXCR to reprocess the 5' RACE reads, holding one entry per CDR3 protein. The data contain more than 150,000 distinct CDR3 sequences, about 20% of them seen just once; the ten biggest clones take up roughly 4.5%. Whole-study results and caveats: Clones linked with disease were CD8+ and fairly uncommon in the peripheral blood. Significantly higher representation of disease-linked clones was reported for matched ankylosing spondylitis synovial fluid.

This clonotype was detected ten times or more. Antigen: not known. The CDR3 length is 14 residues. Germline loops: CDR1 DFQATT, CDR2 SNEGSKA (reference sequence). Losses at the gene ends were 5 bases for V and 7 bases for J; bases not matched to a gene: 13. The chain recombines TRBV20-1 with TRBJ2-7, with TRBD1 matching over 8 bases. Sample: blood, either unsorted or a sorted T cell fraction (not recorded which). This receptor was obtained from a male donor between 5 and 35 years old with ankylosing spondylitis or in good health (not recorded which). The CDR3 region has the DNA TGCAGTGCTGGCCAGGGGGCGCTTGGTAGGGAGCAGTACTTC. Residues: CSAGQGALGREQYF.